These 29 T cell receptor beta chains came from one sample sequenced in a study of T cells in Graves' hyperthyroidism and ophthalmopathy. It was RNA transcripts that yielded the amplified TCR beta CDR3 regions. With the HTBI primer set, the TCR CDR3 went through a first round of RT-PCR. MiXCR was run by TCRdb on the multiplex PCR reads, yielding one entry per CDR3 protein. The sample records fewer than 450,000 distinct CDR3 sequences, roughly 15% being singletons. Sample: blood. These receptor sequences come from a woman aged 60 to 75 with Graves' ophthalmopathy.

The chain carries TRBV6-2 or TRBV6-3 and TRBJ1-5; a weak D match, TRBD1 (6 bases). Germline V gives CDR1 MNHEY, CDR2 SVGEGT. Trimming pared 4 bases from V and 0 bases from J, leaving 16 bases between. The CDR3 extends over 17 amino acids. CDR3: CASSSVRGLNSNQPQHF. In DNA, the CDR3 is TGTGCCAGCAGTTCCGTCAGGGGCCTAAATAGCAATCAGCCCCAGCATTTT.

This clonotype showed up just a few times. An end of the junction does not agree with germline; a read error may underlie this. The V gene is TRBV5-6, the J gene TRBJ2-2; 8 bases are a match to TRBD1. Germline CDR1 and CDR2: SGHDT and YYEEEE. The CDR3 contains 17 residues. CDR3 region: CASSWWTGLTNTGGLFF. The CDR3 nucleotides are TGTGCCAGCAGCTGGTGGACAGGGCTCACGAACACCGGGGGGCTGTTTTTT.

The V gene is TRBV9, the J gene TRBJ2-5, with TRBD2 matching over 10 bases. The J segment lost 5 bases and the V segment lost 3 bases, leaving 7 bases of the junction unmatched. Germline loops: CDR1 SGDLS, CDR2 YYNGEE. The CDR3 covers 15 residues. DNA of the CDR3: TGTGCCAGCAGCGCAGGGGGACTAGCGTCGGAGACCCAGTACTTC. It codes for CASSAGGLASETQYF.

The sample holds many counts of this clonotype. This chain uses TRBV6-1 with TRBJ2-5; D is tentatively TRBD1 or TRBD2 (5 bases each). CDR3 length equals 14 residues. Trimming stripped 6 bases from V and 2 bases from J, with 13 bases between. Germline CDR1 and CDR2: MNHNS and SASEGT. CDR3 sequence reads: CASSLGPAQETQYF. CDR3 nucleotide sequence: TGTGCCAGCAGCCTGGGACCGGCGCAAGAGACCCAGTACTTC.

This clonotype was seen repeatedly, ten times or more. This sequence joins TRBV7-9 and TRBJ2-7, with TRBD2 matching over 7 bases. V shed 5 bases and J 6 bases; nucleotides not matched to a gene: 10. The V gene's germline CDR1 is SEHNR and CDR2 FQNEAQ (reference sequence). The CDR3 contains 14 residues. The CDR3 reads CASSPGLAGSEQYF. CDR3 nucleotide sequence: TGTGCCAGCAGCCCGGGGTTAGCGGGCTCCGAGCAGTACTTC.

The genes are TRBV28 and TRBJ2-2; D is unclear. The germline CDR1 and CDR2 sequences are MDHEN and SYDVKM. V lost 4 bases and J 6 bases, leaving 9 bases between the germline ends. The CDR3 runs 13 residues. The chain's CDR3 is CASSSRSPGELFF. Written as DNA, the CDR3 is TGTGCCAGCAGTTCTCGGAGTCCCGGGGAGCTGTTTTTT.

The chain carries TRBV28 and TRBJ2-4, with TRBD1 matching over 7 bases. This CDR3 contains 15 residues. In germline, CDR1 is MDHEN, CDR2 SYDVKM. The junction had 9 bases not matched to a gene; V was cut back by 10 bases and J by 0 bases. The CDR3 loop is CATWDRNLAKNIQYF. Here the CDR3 DNA reads TGTGCCACGTGGGACAGAAACCTAGCCAAAAACATTCAGTACTTC. Based on the CDR3 plus reference TRBV28 and TRBJ2-4, the full variable domain is DVKVTQSSRYLVKRTGEKVFLECVQDMDHENMFWYRQDPGLGLRLIYFSYDVKMKEKGDIPEGYSVSREKKERFSLILESASTNQTSMYLCATWDRNLAKNIQYFGAGTRLSVL.

To note about this clonotype: This clone may be a read error of a much larger clone one base away. The chain recombines TRBV3-1 with TRBJ2-2, with D possibly TRBD1 on 6 matching bases. There are 16 residues in the CDR3. The V gene's germline CDR1 is LGHDT and CDR2 YNNKEL (reference sequence). CDR3 sequence reads: CVSSLYNRVNTGELFF. CDR3 coding DNA: TGTGTCAGCAGCCTCTACAACAGGGTGAACACCGGGGAGCTGTTTTTT.

The chain carries TRBV4-2 and TRBJ1-1; 10 nucleotides align to TRBD1. J was trimmed by 3 bases and V by 1 base; bases with no gene match: 2. This CDR3 is built from 15 residues. In germline, CDR1 is LGHNA, CDR2 YNFKEQ. The CDR3 spells CASSQAGQGDTEAFF. The CDR3 nucleotides read TGTGCCAGCAGCCAAGCTGGACAGGGGGACACTGAAGCTTTCTTT.

The table lists this clonotype with many counts. The V gene is TRBV6-1, the J gene TRBJ1-5; D unclear. The CDR3 covers 14 residues. V shed 0 bases and J shed 7 bases, with 10 bases lying between them. Germline CDR1 and CDR2: MNHNS and SASEGT. CDR3 coding DNA: TGTGCCAGCAGTGAAGCATGGGCAGGACAGCCCCAGCATTTT. Encoded protein: CASSEAWAGQPQHF.

This clonotype showed up many times. The rearrangement joins TRBV20-1 to TRBJ2-3; TRBD1 matches at 8 bases. The ends lost 3 bases at V and 6 bases at J; junction bases unmatched: 5. This CDR3 is built from 13 residues. CDR1 is DFQATT and CDR2 is SNEGSKA in the germline V gene (reference sequence). CDR3 sequence: CSARTGARDTQYF. The CDR3, as DNA: TGCAGTGCTAGGACAGGGGCTCGTGATACGCAGTATTTT.

This clonotype showed up many times. The CDR3 spells CASSPTESNQPQHF. The CDR3 DNA is TGTGCCAGCTCACCCACAGAAAGCAATCAGCCCCAGCATTTT. V is TRBV18 and J is TRBJ1-5; D gene unclear. This CDR3 has 14 amino acids. CDR1 and CDR2 from the germline V gene are KGHSH and LQKENI. V was pared by 3 bases and J by 1 base, with 7 bases between.

The chain has TRBV29-1 and TRBJ2-7; 9 bases match TRBD2. The junction had 10 bases not matched to a gene; V was cut back by 6 bases and J by 7 bases. CDR3 length: 13 residues. Germline V lookup: CDR1 SQVTM, CDR2 ANQGSEA. CDR3: CSVKTSGEGEQYF. The CDR3 nucleotides are TGCAGCGTAAAGACTAGCGGAGAGGGGGAGCAGTACTTC.

In this sample, this clonotype turned up many times. The chain combines TRBV6-1 with TRBJ1-5; 7 nucleotides line up with TRBD1. The length of the CDR3 is 16 residues. The germline V gene encodes CDR1 MNHNS and CDR2 SASEGT. CDR3 region: CSPKEDREDSNQPQHF. The CDR3 nucleotides are TGTTCCCCCAAGGAAGACAGGGAGGATAGCAATCAGCCCCAGCATTTT.

This clonotype was counted a single time. A read error may explain this, as a much larger clone is one base away. This chain links TRBV6-1 with TRBJ1-1; no firm D call. The CDR3 spans 16 residues. V was pared by 4 bases and J by 1 base, with 16 bases between. Germline CDR1 and CDR2: MNHNS and SASEGT. CDR3 sequence: CASSGAPGRPNTEAFF. CDR3 coding DNA: TGTGCCAGCAGTGGAGCCCCTGGGAGGCCGAACACTGAAGCTTTCTTT.

The V and J genes are TRBV20-1 and TRBJ2-7; D is possibly TRBD1 or TRBD2 (6 bases each). Germline CDR1 reads DFQATT; CDR2 reads SNEGSKA (reference sequence). Trimming pared 6 bases from V and 4 bases from J, leaving 19 bases between. The CDR3 is 14 amino acids. CDR3 nucleotide sequence: TGCAGTGCCTCAACGGGGGCCAAGGGGTACGAGCAGTACTTC. Encoded protein: CSASTGAKGYEQYF.

CDR3 nucleotide sequence: TGCGCCAGCAGCCCCACGCCGAGGGGGGGTGAGCAGTTCTTC. Translated: CASSPTPRGGEQFF. The rearrangement uses TRBV4-1 and TRBJ2-1; weak D call: TRBD2 (7 bases). The V gene lost 4 bases and the J gene lost 9 bases, with 16 bases spanning the gap. Germline V CDR1 and CDR2: MGHRA, YSYEKL. The length of the CDR3 is 14 residues.

This clonotype was observed at least ten times. The rearrangement uses TRBV6-2 or TRBV6-3 and TRBJ2-1; D might be TRBD2 (6 bases). This CDR3 has 13 residues. Per the germline V gene, CDR1 is MNHEY and CDR2 is SVGEGT. V was trimmed by 10 bases and J by 0 bases, leaving 10 bases between them. The CDR3 nucleotides read TGTGCCACCCGGGACTCCTCCTACAATGAGCAGTTCTTC. It translates to CATRDSSYNEQFF.

This clonotype was seen a handful of times. V gene TRBV7-6 combines with J gene TRBJ1-6, with D possibly TRBD1 on 5 matching bases. Trimming took off 2 bases at V and 10 bases at J, with 15 bases between the two ends. CDR3 size: 15 residues. From germline, CDR1 is SGHVS and CDR2 FNYEAQ. CDR3 bases: TGTGCCAGCAGCTTAAGTCGCGGGGGACGGTCACCCCTCCACTTT. This sequence encodes CASSLSRGGRSPLHF.

This clonotype appeared many times. The chain has TRBV11-2 and TRBJ2-7, with D possibly being TRBD1 (5 bases). V lost 0 bases, J lost 2 bases, and 11 bases lay in between. The V gene's germline CDR1 is SGHAT and CDR2 FQNNGV. The CDR3 runs 15 residues. Here the CDR3 DNA reads TGTGCCAGCAGCTTAGATGCAGGGCCCCCCTACGAGCAGTACTTC. Encoded protein: CASSLDAGPPYEQYF.

This clonotype occurred many times. The rearrangement links TRBV5-1 to TRBJ2-2, with TRBD2 matching 8 bases. This CDR3 contains 15 residues. Trimming took 4 bases from V and 4 from J; bases not matched to a gene: 6. Per the germline V gene, CDR1 is SGHRS and CDR2 is YFSETQ. CDR3 sequence (DNA): TGCGCCAGCAGCGACGGACTAGCTGGCACCGGGGAGCTGTTTTTT. Its protein product is CASSDGLAGTGELFF.

As to this clonotype: One end of the junction does not line up with germline, which may come from a read error. The chain employs TRBV6-1 and TRBJ2-7; 10 bases line up with TRBD1. This CDR3 is built from 15 residues. Germline loops: CDR1 MNHNS, CDR2 SASEGT. The CDR3 reads CASSKAGTGVYEQYF. CDR3 coding DNA: TGTGCCAGCAGTAAAGCCGGGACAGGGGTATACGAGCAGTACTTC.

This clonotype was detected only a few times. The V and J genes are TRBV6-1 and TRBJ1-5; 8 nucleotides align to TRBD1. Germline values: CDR1 MNHNS, CDR2 SASEGT. V dropped 1 base and J dropped 2; count of bases not matched to a gene: 4. There are 16 residues in the CDR3. In DNA form, the CDR3 reads TGTGCCAGCAGTGAAGGATCGACAGGGGGCAATCAGCCCCAGCATTTT. Amino acid sequence: CASSEGSTGGNQPQHF.

This clonotype was observed a handful of times. V and J are TRBV6-1 and TRBJ2-1, with D unresolved. The V and J ends lost 1 base and 2 bases respectively, with 6 bases between them. From germline, CDR1 is MNHNS and CDR2 SASEGT. CDR3 length: 14 amino acids. The chain's CDR3 is CASSEETTYNEQFF. CDR3 nucleotide sequence: TGTGCCAGCAGTGAAGAAACAACCTACAATGAGCAGTTCTTC.

This clonotype was counted many times. This chain uses TRBV6-4 with TRBJ2-1; TRBD2 agrees at 11 bases. CDR3 length: 13 amino acids. Per germline, CDR1 MRHNA and CDR2 SNTAGT. V trimming: 7 bases; J trimming: 9 bases; junction bases outside the gene matches: 5. The CDR3 protein is CASIILAGAEQFF. In DNA, the CDR3 is TGTGCCAGCATTATACTAGCGGGAGCTGAGCAGTTCTTC.

This chain connects TRBV24-1 to TRBJ2-1, with 7 bases matching TRBD1. Germline CDR1 and CDR2: KGHDR and SFDVKD. The CDR3 totals 13 residues. With V trimmed by 5 bases and J by 12 bases, 9 bases remained unmatched. CDR3 nucleotides: TGTGCCACCAGTGCCGTAGACAGGGAAGGGCAGTTCTTC. Amino acid sequence: CATSAVDREGQFF.

This chain links TRBV27 with TRBJ2-1; D assignment may be TRBD1 or TRBD2 (6 bases each). The CDR3 runs to 15 residues. Germline loops: CDR1 MNHEY, CDR2 SMNVEV (reference sequence). Trimming took 6 bases from V and 12 from J, leaving 24 bases between them. The CDR3 DNA follows: TGTGCCAGCAGCACCGCCGGGACAAGTTGGGAGGTGCAGTTCTTC. Encoded protein: CASSTAGTSWEVQFF.

This clonotype was picked up many times. The V gene is TRBV2, the J gene TRBJ2-5; D is possibly TRBD2 (6 bases). V lost 4 bases and J lost 5, with 14 bases in between. The CDR3 length is 14 residues. Germline lookup yields CDR1 SNHLY and CDR2 FYNNEI. As DNA, the CDR3 is TGTGCCAGCAGTGGGGTCTTACGGGAGGAGACCCAGTACTTC. Translation: CASSGVLREETQYF.

This clonotype was found many times. V is TRBV11-3 and J is TRBJ2-3; the match to TRBD2 covers 9 bases. Germline V gives CDR1 SGHNT, CDR2 YENEEA. After removal of 5 bases from V and 5 bases from J, the junction contained 11 bases not matched to a gene. The CDR3 length is 16 residues. CDR3: CASSPGRGRGGDTQYF. CDR3 in DNA: TGTGCCAGCAGCCCAGGCCGCGGGAGGGGAGGAGATACGCAGTATTTT.